Listed below are T cell receptor beta chains from one sample, sequenced in a study of blood T cell repertoires in COVID-19. Sequenced by immunoSEQ multiplex PCR; TCRdb stores in-frame clones only, minus some. The table shows fewer than 200,000 clones, with 80% to 90% occurring only once. Material: PBMCs or T cells enriched from blood (not recorded which). The origin of the receptors is a woman aged 45-65 years in a cohort exposed to, infected with or recovered from COVID-19 (not recorded which). Each CDR3 is given with its conserved first and last residue. D genes are given only for firm matches. Clone size appears in some rows only: once, few, many, or a class for an expanded clone.

d_call j_call v_call clone_size cdr3_nt cdr3_aa
TRBD1 TRBJ2-5 TRBV5-6 . TGTGCCAGCAGCTTGGTACAGGGGGGTATTGAGACCCAGTACTTC CASSLVQGGIETQYF
. TRBJ1-4 TRBV9 . TGTGCCAGCAGCGCCACGACGAGCGTTAATGAAAAACTGTTTTTT CASSATTSVNEKLFF
TRBD2 TRBJ2-3 TRBV27 . TGTGCCAGCAGTACTCGGACTAGAGGAGATACGCAGTATTTT CASSTRTRGDTQYF
. TRBJ2-2 TRBV24-1 . TGTGCCACCAGTGTCGGGGATGCCACTTATACCGGGGAGCTGTTTTTT CATSVGDATYTGELFF
. TRBJ1-3 TRBV27 . TGTGCCAGCTCCCCTAGGCCTGGAAACACCATATATTTT CASSPRPGNTIYF
TRBD2 TRBJ2-1 TRBV10-2 once TGCGCCAGCAGTGTCACTAGCGGGTCTGGTGAGCAGTTCTTC CASSVTSGSGEQFF
TRBD1 TRBJ2-1 TRBV11-1 . TGTGCCAGCAGCCCCGACAGGGTCACCTACAATGAGCAGTTCTTC CASSPDRVTYNEQFF
. TRBJ2-2 TRBV4-2 . TGTGCCAGCAGCCAAGATAGCCCCCAAAACACCGGGGAGCTGTTTTTT CASSQDSPQNTGELFF
. TRBJ1-6 TRBV6-5 . TGTGCCAGCAGGGGGGGTGTAGGGTCACCCCTCCACTTT CASRGGVGSPLHF
. TRBJ2-2 TRBV29-1 . TGCAGCGTTGACTTGCAGGGGAAGCCCGGGGAGCTGTTTTTT CSVDLQGKPGELFF
. TRBJ2-6 TRBV4-2 once TGTGCCAGCAGCCAAGAGGAGGGAGCGGATGGGGCCAACGTCCTGACTTTC CASSQEEGADGANVLTF
TRBD1 TRBJ1-1 TRBV7-9 . TGTGCCAGCAGCCACGATAGAGGACAGGGAACCGTGGAAGCTTTCTTT CASSHDRGQGTVEAFF
. TRBJ2-3 TRBV15 few TGTGCCACCAGCAGACAGATGGGCACAGATACGCAGTATTTT CATSRQMGTDTQYF
. TRBJ1-4 TRBV28 . TGTGCCAGCAGTTTGCGTCGCGCAACTAATGAAAAACTGTTTTTT CASSLRRATNEKLFF
. TRBJ2-7 TRBV29-1 . TGCAGCGTTGTGGTAGTTTCCTACGAGCAGTACTTC CSVVVVSYEQYF
. TRBJ1-3 TRBV28 . TGTGCCAGCAGGTTGGCCGTGGGCTTTTCTGGAAACACCATATATTTT CASRLAVGFSGNTIYF
. TRBJ1-2 TRBV10-3 once TGTGCCATCAGTGGAGAAACTAACTATGGCTACACCTTC CAISGETNYGYTF
TRBD1 TRBJ1-6 TRBV5-1 . TGCGCCAGCAGCAAGGACAGGTCTAATTCACCCCTCCACTTT CASSKDRSNSPLHF
TRBD1 TRBJ1-3 TRBV28 . TGTGCCAGCAGTTCAATCGGACAGGGGGCGAAAGGAAACACCATATATTTT CASSSIGQGAKGNTIYF
TRBD2 TRBJ2-5 TRBV5-6 . TGTGCCAGCAGCTCCGTTAGCGGGGGGGCGGGAGAGACCCAGTACTTC CASSSVSGGAGETQYF
TRBD1 TRBJ2-5 TRBV9 . TGTGCCAGCAGCGCGGGACAGCAAGAGACCCAGTACTTC CASSAGQQETQYF
. TRBJ1-1 TRBV18 . TGTGCCAGCTCATCCACAGGGATGAACACTGAAGCTTTCTTT CASSSTGMNTEAFF
TRBD1 TRBJ1-1 TRBV18 . TGTGCCAGCTCACCAGGGACAGGAGTCATGAACACTGAAGCTTTCTTT CASSPGTGVMNTEAFF
. TRBJ2-3 TRBV3-1/TRBV3-2 . TGTGCCAGCAGCGAAAGGGGAGATACGCAGTATTTT CASSERGDTQYF
TRBD2 TRBJ2-1 TRBV6-5 . TGTGCCAGCAGAGCCGGGACTAGCGGGGAGTGGGAGCAGTTCTTC CASRAGTSGEWEQFF
. TRBJ1-5 TRBV5-6 . TGTGCCAGCAGCTTGACAGGGCCGGGTCAGCCCCAGCATTTT CASSLTGPGQPQHF